This T cell receptor beta chain was observed in a study of T-cell memory formation after mild COVID-19. TCRdb itself ran the 5' RACE reads through MiXCR, one entry per CDR3 protein. This table holds 300,000 to 350,000 distinct CDR3 sequences, over 10% found once. V was pared by 3 bases and J by 6 bases, with 6 bases of the junction left unmatched. Germline-derived CDR1 and CDR2 are SGHRS and YFSETQ. This CDR3 has 15 residues. The chain links TRBV5-1 to TRBJ2-1, with 10 bases lining up with TRBD2. The clonotype comes from a man aged 18 to 30 who had mild COVID-19 (a few samples of this study predate the infection). Cell type and time point are not known. The specimen sequenced was PBMCs or a T cell subset sorted from them (not recorded which). The CDR3 loop reads CASSSTSGGGNEQFF. The CDR3, as DNA: TGCGCCAGCAGCTCCACAAGCGGGGGGGGCAATGAGCAGTTCTTC.